Listed below are T cell receptor beta chains from one sample, sequenced in a study of blood T cell repertoires in COVID-19. Profiled with immunoSEQ multiplex PCR; TCRdb holds only in-frame clones, not every one. The table lists some 130,000 clones, approximately 82% of them singletons. The sample consisted of peripheral blood. The receptor source for this set is a man aged 55 to 70 who had recovered from COVID-19. Both conserved end residues are part of each CDR3. Fields, in order: D gene, V gene, J gene, clone size, CDR3 protein, CDR3 DNA. D genes are given only for firm matches. Clone size, where shown, is once, few, many, or a class for clones that have expanded.

NA	TRBV6-6	TRBJ1-5	NA	CASTVSNQPQHF	TGTGCCAGCACGGTTAGCAATCAGCCCCAGCATTTT
NA	TRBV6-2/TRBV6-3	TRBJ2-7	NA	CASSDQVYEQYF	TGTGCCAGCAGCGACCAGGTGTACGAGCAGTACTTC
NA	TRBV6-2/TRBV6-3	TRBJ2-1	NA	CASSYSIGGANNEQFF	TGTGCCAGCAGTTACTCGATTGGGGGCGCAAACAATGAGCAGTTCTTC
TRBD1	TRBV7-9	TRBJ1-4	few	CASSSTGAPNEKLFF	TGTGCCAGCAGCTCGACAGGGGCTCCTAATGAAAAACTGTTTTTT
NA	TRBV28	TRBJ1-5	NA	CAVARDSNQPQHF	TGTGCCGTTGCCAGGGATAGCAATCAGCCCCAGCATTTT
TRBD1	TRBV4-3	TRBJ2-5	NA	CASSPYRGLSETQYF	TGCGCCAGCAGCCCTTACAGGGGGCTTTCTGAGACCCAGTACTTC
TRBD1	TRBV5-6	TRBJ1-1	NA	CASSRQGAWVTEAFF	TGTGCCAGCAGCCGACAGGGAGCTTGGGTCACTGAAGCTTTCTTT
NA	TRBV6-5	TRBJ2-2	NA	CASSYFSNTGELFF	TGTGCCAGCAGTTACTTCTCGAACACCGGGGAGCTGTTTTTT
NA	TRBV7-2	TRBJ2-1	NA	CASSLRGYEQFF	TGTGCCAGCAGCTTAAGGGGGTATGAGCAGTTCTTC
TRBD1	TRBV2	TRBJ2-7	NA	CASRDLGTGYEQYF	TGTGCCAGCAGGGACCTTGGGACAGGGTACGAGCAGTACTTC
NA	TRBV19	TRBJ1-5	NA	CASSIWRGGNQPQHF	TGTGCCAGTAGTATCTGGAGGGGCGGCAATCAGCCCCAGCATTTT
TRBD1	TRBV25-1	TRBJ1-4	NA	CASSDLPGQVLKEKLFF	TGTGCCAGCAGTGATCTACCGGGACAGGTGCTCAAAGAAAAACTGTTTTTT
TRBD1	TRBV5-4	TRBJ2-5	NA	CASSQSTGGGETQYF	TGTGCCAGCAGCCAATCGACAGGGGGGGGAGAGACCCAGTACTTC
TRBD2	TRBV9	TRBJ2-1	NA	CASSAWAAGDNEQFF	TGTGCCAGCAGCGCCTGGGCAGCGGGGGACAATGAGCAGTTCTTC
TRBD1	TRBV5-4	TRBJ2-7	once	CASGTGGAVEQYF	TGTGCCAGCGGTACAGGGGGAGCAGTCGAGCAGTACTTC
NA	TRBV5-6	TRBJ2-7	few	CASSLTGPEQYF	TGTGCCAGCAGCCTGACAGGACCCGAGCAGTACTTC
NA	TRBV9	TRBJ1-6	NA	CASSPDSLMDSPLHF	TGTGCCAGCAGCCCGGACAGCCTGATGGATTCACCCCTCCACTTT
NA	TRBV9	TRBJ2-5	NA	CASSPTPRGEETQYF	TGTGCCAGCAGCCCCACTCCCCGGGGTGAAGAGACCCAGTACTTC
NA	TRBV30	TRBJ2-6	NA	CAWSLSGANVLTF	TGTGCCTGGAGTCTCTCTGGGGCCAACGTCCTGACTTTC
TRBD2	TRBV7-2	TRBJ2-3	NA	CASSAGLADTTQYF	TGTGCCAGCAGCGCGGGACTAGCCGACACGACGCAGTATTTT
TRBD1	TRBV6-2/TRBV6-3	TRBJ2-1	NA	CASSYRDRGDEQFF	TGTGCCAGCAGTTACCGGGACAGAGGGGATGAGCAGTTCTTC
NA	TRBV29-1	TRBJ2-2	NA	CSVLRAGELFF	TGCAGCGTTCTGAGGGCCGGGGAGCTGTTTTTT
TRBD2	TRBV10-3	TRBJ2-2	NA	CATGGAGGRADTGELFF	TGTGCCACTGGCGGCGCTGGCGGGAGGGCCGACACCGGGGAGCTGTTTTTT
TRBD1	TRBV7-2	TRBJ1-1	few	CASSFRQGGTEAFF	TGTGCCAGCAGCTTCAGACAGGGAGGCACTGAAGCTTTCTTT
NA	TRBV7-3	TRBJ1-1	NA	CASSLDSMNTEAFF	TGTGCCAGCAGCTTAGACAGCATGAACACTGAAGCTTTCTTT
TRBD1	TRBV7-8	TRBJ1-1	NA	CASLGQSNTEAFF	TGTGCCAGCCTGGGACAGTCGAACACTGAAGCTTTCTTT
TRBD2	TRBV5-4	TRBJ2-3	NA	CASSLDGGGTDTQYF	TGTGCCAGCAGCTTGGACGGGGGGGGGACAGATACGCAGTATTTT
TRBD1	TRBV7-9	TRBJ1-2	NA	CASSPGTAGGYTF	TGTGCCAGCAGCCCAGGGACAGCAGGAGGCTACACCTTC
TRBD1	TRBV27	TRBJ2-1	NA	CASSRDRFYNEQFF	TGTGCCAGCAGCCGGGACAGATTTTACAATGAGCAGTTCTTC
NA	TRBV6-1	TRBJ1-5	NA	CASSEEGGRQPQHF	TGTGCCAGCAGTGAGGAGGGGGGGCGTCAGCCCCAGCATTTT
NA	TRBV5-1	TRBJ1-6	NA	CASSLRQGSRVGPLHF	TGCGCCAGCAGCTTACGTCAGGGCTCCCGTGTGGGTCCCCTCCACTTT
NA	TRBV10-3	TRBJ1-5	NA	CAIKSGEGAQHF	TGTGCCATCAAGTCAGGGGAGGGGGCCCAGCATTTT
NA	TRBV7-9	TRBJ1-4	NA	CASSLLEGKLFF	TGTGCCAGCAGCTTACTGGAGGGAAAACTGTTTTTT
NA	TRBV6-2/TRBV6-3	TRBJ1-1	NA	CASSPGTPPRAFF	TGTGCCAGCAGCCCGGGGACACCACCGAGGGCTTTCTTT